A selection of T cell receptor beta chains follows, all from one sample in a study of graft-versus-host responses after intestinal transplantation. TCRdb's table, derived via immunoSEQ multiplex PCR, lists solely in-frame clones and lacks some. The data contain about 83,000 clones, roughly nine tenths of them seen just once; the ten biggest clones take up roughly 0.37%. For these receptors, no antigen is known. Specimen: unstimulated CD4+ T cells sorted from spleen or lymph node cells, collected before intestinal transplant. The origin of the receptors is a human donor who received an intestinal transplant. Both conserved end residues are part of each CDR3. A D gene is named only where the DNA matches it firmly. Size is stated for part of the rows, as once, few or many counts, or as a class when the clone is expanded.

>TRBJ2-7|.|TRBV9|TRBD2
TGTGCCAGCAGCGTAGAGAGCGGGACGGGGGAGCAGTACTTC
CASSVESGTGEQYF
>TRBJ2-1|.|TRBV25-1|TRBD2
TGTGCCACATCCAGCGGGATGAAGGGTGGGAGGGAGTTCTTC
CATSSGMKGGREFF
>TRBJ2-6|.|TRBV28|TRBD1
TGTGCCAGCAGTCGCTCCCCCCCGGGACAGGGAACTGGGGCCAACGTCCTGACTTTC
CASSRSPPGQGTGANVLTF
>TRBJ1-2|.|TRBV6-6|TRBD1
TGTGCCAGCAGTTCCTCCGACAGGGGATATGGCTACACCTTC
CASSSSDRGYGYTF
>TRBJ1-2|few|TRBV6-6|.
TGTGCCAGCAGTTGCCTTTGCGGGGATAACCATGGCTACACCTTC
CASSCLCGDNHGYTF
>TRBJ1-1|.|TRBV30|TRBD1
TGTGCCTGGAAAGGCAGGGGGCTGGGTGAAGCTTTCTTT
CAWKGRGLGEAFF
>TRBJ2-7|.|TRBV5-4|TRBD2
TGTGCCAGCAGCTTGTTAGCGGGGGGGGGCTCCTACGAGCAGTACTTC
CASSLLAGGGSYEQYF
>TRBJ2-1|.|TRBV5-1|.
TGCGCCAGCAGCTCACCGGGACATGTGCAGTTCTTC
CASSSPGHVQFF
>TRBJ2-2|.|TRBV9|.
TGTGCCAGCAGCGTAGACAGGGCCATAACCGGGGAGCTGTTTTTT
CASSVDRAITGELFF
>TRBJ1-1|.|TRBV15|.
TGTGCCACCAGCACCCGGACTGTGAACACTGAAGCTTTCTTT
CATSTRTVNTEAFF
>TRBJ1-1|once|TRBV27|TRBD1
TGTGCCAGCAGTCCTACTACAGGGGTTAGTGAAGCTTTCTTT
CASSPTTGVSEAFF
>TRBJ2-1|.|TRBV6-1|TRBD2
TGTGCCAGCAGTGAAAGGCTAGCGGCCTCCGGTGGGAATGAGCAGTTCTTC
CASSERLAASGGNEQFF
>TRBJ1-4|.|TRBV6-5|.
TGTGCCAGCAGACCACTCCGGGATGAAAAACTGTTTTTT
CASRPLRDEKLFF
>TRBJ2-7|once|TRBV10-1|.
TGCGCCAGCAGTGAGTCTAGACTCCGGGACGAGCAGTACTTC
CASSESRLRDEQYF
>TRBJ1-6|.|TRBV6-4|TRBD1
TGTGCCAGCAGTGTCAGGGGGGATTCACCCCTCCACTTT
CASSVRGDSPLHF
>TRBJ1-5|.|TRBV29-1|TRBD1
TGCAGCGTTGTTATAGGGACAGGGGGCTCGGGTCAGCCCCAGCATTTT
CSVVIGTGGSGQPQHF
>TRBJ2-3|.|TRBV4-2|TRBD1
TGTGCCAGCAGCCAAGAGGTTACAGGGGCCGATACGCAGTATTTT
CASSQEVTGADTQYF
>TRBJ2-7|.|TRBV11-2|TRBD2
TGTGCCAGCAGCTTAGATCGCGGGGGGACACCAACCACCGAGCAGTACTTC
CASSLDRGGTPTTEQYF
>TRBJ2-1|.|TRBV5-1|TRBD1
TGCGCCAGCAGCTATCCCCGGGACAGCTACAATGAGCAGTTCTTC
CASSYPRDSYNEQFF
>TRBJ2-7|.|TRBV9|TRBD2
TGTGCCAGCAGCGTAGGCAGCGGGAGCTCCTACGAGCAGTACTTC
CASSVGSGSSYEQYF
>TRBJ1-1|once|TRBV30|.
TGTGCCTGGAAGGGGCTGGTAATGAACACTGAAGCTTTCTTT
CAWKGLVMNTEAFF
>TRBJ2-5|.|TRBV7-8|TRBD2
TGTGCCAGCAGCCGGACTAGGAGAGAGACCCAGTACTTC
CASSRTRRETQYF
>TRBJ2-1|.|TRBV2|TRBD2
TGTGCCGGCCAAAGTGAGCGGGAGGTTCCGTTCTTC
CAGQSEREVPFF